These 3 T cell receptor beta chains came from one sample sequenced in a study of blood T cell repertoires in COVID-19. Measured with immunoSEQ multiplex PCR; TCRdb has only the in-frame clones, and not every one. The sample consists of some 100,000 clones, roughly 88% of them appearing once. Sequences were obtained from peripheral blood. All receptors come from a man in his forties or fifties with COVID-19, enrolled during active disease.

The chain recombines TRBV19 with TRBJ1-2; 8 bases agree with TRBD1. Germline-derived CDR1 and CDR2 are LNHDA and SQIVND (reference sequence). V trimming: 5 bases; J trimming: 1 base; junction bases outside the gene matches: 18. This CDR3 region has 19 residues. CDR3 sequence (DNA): TGTGCCAGTAGTCCGTCCGGGACAGGAGCCTCTGGGGGTAACTATGGCTACACCTTC. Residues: CASSPSGTGASGGNYGYTF.

CDR3: CASNDRGRAEAFF. CDR3 DNA: TGCGCCAGCAACGACAGGGGGAGAGCTGAAGCTTTCTTT. This chain links TRBV10-2 with TRBJ1-1, with 9 bases that match TRBD1. After removal of 7 bases from V and 6 bases from J, the junction contained 6 bases not matched to a gene. This CDR3 is 13 amino acids long. Germline CDR1 reads WSHSY; CDR2 reads SAAADI.

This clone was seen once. CDR3 protein: CASSYSDRGLTEAFF. DNA of the CDR3: TGTGCCAGCAGTTATTCGGACAGGGGTCTCACTGAAGCTTTCTTT. The chain employs TRBV6-5 and TRBJ1-1; 9 nucleotides match TRBD1. The junction had 6 bases not matched to a gene; V was cut back by 3 bases and J by 4 bases. Germline V gene lookup returns CDR1 MNHEY and CDR2 SVGAGI. The CDR3 loop spans 15 amino acids.